A selection of T cell receptor beta chains follows, all from one sample in a study of blood T cells in healthy people across ages. TCRdb fed the 5' RACE reads into MiXCR, producing one record per CDR3 protein. The sample consists of about 1.4 million distinct CDR3 sequences, approximately 60% of them appearing once. Material for sequencing was blood. The receptor source for this set is a man aged 18-30 years in good health. Each CDR3 is given with its conserved first and last residue.

CDR3 length | V gene | CDR3 protein
15 | TRBV7-8 | CASRRSGGTTDTQYF
15 | TRBV7-8 | CASSLRDTPYNEQFF
17 | TRBV5-6 | CASSLQGGDSGANVLTF
15 | TRBV2 | CASIGLADSKNIQYF
13 | TRBV27 | CASSPRSRDEQFF
18 | TRBV5-1 | CASSRFRDGISGANVLTF
15 | TRBV4-3 | CASSRGAESYNEQYF
18 | TRBV28 | CATHNSQGGEYVNSPLHF
15 | TRBV27 | CASTGPGQLNTEAFF
14 | TRBV20-1 | CSASGAELAGTQYF
12 | TRBV29-1 | CSVVSGGYGYTF
14 | TRBV20-1 | CSAQDRGSADTQYF
16 | TRBV6-2/TRBV6-3 | CASSRRGGQYYNEQFF
16 | TRBV27 | CASSLSGTGAAYEQYF
14 | TRBV12-3/TRBV12-4 | CASSLNREQETQYF
16 | TRBV3-1 | CASSQDRDGLADEQFF
18 | TRBV4-1 | CASSQDGRLAGVQETQYF
13 | TRBV27 | CASGRDPTSEQYF
13 | TRBV29-1 | CSVGVATNEKLFF
13 | TRBV29-1 | CSVFSSDTYEQYF
15 | TRBV20-1 | CSAEDPLGSLETQYF
13 | TRBV12-3/TRBV12-4 | CASSLGVRAEAFF
13 | TRBV29-1 | CSANGLRGETQYF
14 | TRBV6-1 | CASSAQGRTDTQYF
15 | TRBV21-1 | CASSAPGQVIPEAFF
16 | TRBV6-1 | CASSEAGGATGSTVTF
14 | TRBV20-1 | CSAPGTTRSYEQYF
15 | TRBV28 | CASGSGVETFRGYTF
16 | TRBV6-6 | CASSFSREVANEKLFF
15 | TRBV12-3/TRBV12-4 | CASSRRGTGEGKLFF
13 | TRBV29-1 | CSGDGRMNTEAFF
15 | TRBV7-2 | CASSFRGASYNEQFF
14 | TRBV27 | CASSTRGKSYEQYF
13 | TRBV14 | CASSQESTYEQYF
12 | TRBV29-1 | CSEAPKEYEQYF
14 | TRBV24-1 | CATSVSPGSNEQFF
8 | TRBV9 | CASRTQYF
16 | TRBV14 | CASSQDTGLMNTEAFF
15 | TRBV11-2 | CASSLGGHGNQPQHF
14 | TRBV27 | CASTRDLYSYEQYF
15 | TRBV6-5 | CASSYSGAGGHEQYF
15 | TRBV14 | CASSQVKGSGSPLHF
14 | TRBV6-2/TRBV6-3 | CASSYSGQSYEQYF
13 | TRBV15 | CATSRELETEAFF
12 | TRBV20-1 | CSAQGQEYGYTF
15 | TRBV11-2 | CASSLYRGISYGQYF
17 | TRBV5-5 | CASSSGLAGANTGELFF
16 | TRBV20-1 | CSASPEQFSSYNEQFF
16 | TRBV4-1 | CASSQEFTYMNQPQHF
16 | TRBV3-1 | CASSAQAGGNTGELFF